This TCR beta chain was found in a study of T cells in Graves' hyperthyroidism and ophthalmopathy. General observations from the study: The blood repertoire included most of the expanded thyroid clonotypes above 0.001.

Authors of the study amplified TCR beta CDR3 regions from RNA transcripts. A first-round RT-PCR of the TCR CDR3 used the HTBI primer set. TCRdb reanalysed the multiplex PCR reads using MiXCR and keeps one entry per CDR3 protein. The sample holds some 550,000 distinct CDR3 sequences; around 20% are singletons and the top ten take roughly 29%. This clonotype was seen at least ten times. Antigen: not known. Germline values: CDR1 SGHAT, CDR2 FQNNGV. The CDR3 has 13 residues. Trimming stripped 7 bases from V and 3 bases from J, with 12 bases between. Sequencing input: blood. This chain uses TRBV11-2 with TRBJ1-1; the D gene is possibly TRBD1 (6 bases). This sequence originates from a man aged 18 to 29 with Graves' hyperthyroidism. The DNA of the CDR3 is TGTGCCAGCACCACGGACAGACACACTGAAGCTTTCTTT. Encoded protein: CASTTDRHTEAFF.